Presented here are 5 T cell receptor beta chains from one specimen sequenced in a study of follicular helper T cells after annual influenza vaccination. Generated by immunoSEQ multiplex PCR, the TCRdb table keeps only in-frame clones and is missing some. The sample holds 6,500 to 8,000 clones, 82% seen once. Time point of the sample: 2015-2016 season, 7 days after influenza vaccination. The sample in question was CXCR5- memory CD4+ T cells sorted from blood, obtained 7 days after influenza vaccination. The source of these receptors is an adult who received the influenza vaccine.

With respect to this clone: Other DNA variants within this sample encode the same CDR3. The CDR3 region has the DNA TGTGCCAGCAGTCGCGGGGGGGCCGCAGATACGCAGTATTTT. Its protein is CASSRGGAADTQYF. The chain links TRBV11-3 to TRBJ2-3; 9 positions agree with TRBD2. Germline V gives CDR1 SGHNT, CDR2 YENEEA. The CDR3 length is 14 residues. Trimming removed 6 bases from V and 4 bases from J; junction bases left unmatched: 5.

The gene calls are TRBV5-1 and TRBJ2-1; perhaps TRBD2 as D (6 bases). Germline loops: CDR1 SGHRS, CDR2 YFSETQ. The length of the CDR3 is 15 residues. V shed 4 bases and J shed 8 bases, with 19 bases lying between them. CDR3 sequence: CASSLGTGTGHEQFF. The CDR3 DNA reads TGCGCCAGCAGCCTAGGGACTGGGACGGGCCATGAGCAGTTCTTC.

The chain carries TRBV19 and TRBJ1-5, with no clear D. The V end lost 5 bases, the J end lost 0 bases, and 17 bases lay between the germline ends. Germline V gene data show CDR1 as LNHDA and CDR2 as SQIVND (reference sequence). The CDR3 totals 17 residues. CDR3 DNA sequence: TGTGCCAGTAGTCCCCCGTTTAGATACAATAGCAATCAGCCCCAGCATTTT. Encoded protein: CASSPPFRYNSNQPQHF.

The CDR3 DNA sequence: TGCGCCAGCGTAAAACACGGGACTAGCGGGGGTAAAAACACAGATACGCAGTATTTT. It codes for CASVKHGTSGGKNTDTQYF. This chain uses TRBV4-3 with TRBJ2-3, with 14 bases matching TRBD2. The germline V gene encodes CDR1 LGHNA and CDR2 YSLEER. The CDR3 consists of 19 residues. The ends lost 8 bases at V and 2 bases at J; junction bases unmatched: 15.

This clone was observed a few times. The gene calls are TRBV28 and TRBJ1-5; D remains unclear. This CDR3 has 13 residues. The V end was cut by 6 bases, the J end by 7 bases, with 13 bases between. Looked up from germline, CDR1 is MDHEN and CDR2 is SYDVKM. The CDR3 reads CASRMGLRQPQHF. The CDR3 coding sequence is TGTGCCAGCAGAATGGGGTTGAGACAGCCCCAGCATTTT.